This passage covers 22 T cell receptor beta chains from one sample sequenced in a study of T cells in Graves' hyperthyroidism and ophthalmopathy (dated by TCRdb to 2018 to 2020). Library construction relied on multiplex PCR. The instrument was an Illumina HiSeq 2000. The TCR beta CDR3 regions were amplified from the RNA transcripts. The first round of RT-PCR for the TCR CDR3 was performed with the HTBI primer set and the Qiagen OneStep RT-PCR kit. The raw public reads went through TCRdb reprocessing: fastp at Q25, MiXCR clone calling, in-frame beta chains kept. Each entry is one CDR3 protein sequence, shown with its most common DNA and genes. The sample profile shows roughly 510,000 distinct CDR3 sequences; 40% to 50% of them were found once. About two fifths of the sample lies in the top ten. The specimen sequenced was peripheral blood or thyroid tissue (not recorded which). Receptors were obtained from an adult woman with Graves' disease, either hyperthyroidism or ophthalmopathy (not recorded which).

This clonotype was found many times. V is TRBV3-1 and J is TRBJ1-2; 10 nucleotides align to TRBD1. CDR1 and CDR2 (germline): LGHDT, YNNKEL (reference sequence). The V gene end was trimmed by 10 bases and the J gene end by 4 bases; junction bases not matched to a gene: 6. The CDR3 is 13 residues long. CDR3: CATDRGRGYGYTF. Here the CDR3 DNA reads TGTGCCACGGACAGGGGGAGAGGCTATGGCTACACCTTC.

In this sample, this clonotype turned up many times. The chain couples TRBV10-3 to TRBJ2-2; 8 bases are shared with TRBD1. The germline gives CDR1 ENHRY, CDR2 SYGVKD. V dropped 6 bases and J dropped 6; count of bases not matched to a gene: 12. The length of the CDR3 is 16 residues. CDR3 bases: TGTGCCATCAGGCCCACAAACCAGGGGGCCCCCGGGGAGCTGTTTTTT. Residues: CAIRPTNQGAPGELFF.

The sample holds many counts of this clonotype. The V gene is TRBV29-1, the J gene TRBJ2-5, with D tentatively TRBD1 (6 bases). Germline lookup yields CDR1 SQVTM and CDR2 ANQGSEA. With 2 bases removed from V and 4 bases from J, the gap between germline ends came to 14 bases. CDR3 length equals 14 residues. The CDR3 nucleotides read TGCAGCGTTGAACCTACAGGACAGTTAGAGACCCAGTACTTC. Amino acid sequence: CSVEPTGQLETQYF. The variable domain in full, with the rest retrieved from reference TRBV29-1 and TRBJ2-5, is SAVISQKPSRDICQRGTSLTIQCQVDSQVTMMFWYRQQPGQSLTLIATANQGSEATYESGFVIDKFPISRPNLTFSTLTVSNMSPEDSSIYLCSVEPTGQLETQYFGPGTRLLVL.

This clonotype has a count of ten or more. The rearrangement links TRBV2 to TRBJ1-4; D call uncertain. V lost 3 bases, J lost 4 bases, and 9 bases lay in between. The CDR3 runs to 14 residues. Per the germline V gene, CDR1 is SNHLY and CDR2 is FYNNEI. CDR3 nucleotide sequence: TGTGCCAGCAGTGATCAAGGGATTAATGAAAAACTGTTTTTT. This sequence encodes CASSDQGINEKLFF.

In its sample, this clonotype was seen many times. J is TRBJ2-5 and V is TRBV20-1; TRBD2 might be the D (7 bases). This CDR3 is built from 14 residues. Trimming stripped 4 bases from V and 4 bases from J, with 16 bases between. CDR1 and CDR2 from the germline V gene are DFQATT and SNEGSKA (reference sequence). DNA for the CDR3: TGCAGTGCTATCACAGGCGGGGGCTCAGAGACCCAGTACTTC. Translation gives CSAITGGGSETQYF.

The chain combines TRBV20-1 with TRBJ2-7; perhaps TRBD1 as D (6 bases). The DNA matches TRBJ2-1 better at its end, which makes the J call doubtful. The CDR3 runs to 14 residues. Germline CDR1 and CDR2: DFQATT and SNEGSKA (reference sequence). CDR3 in DNA: TGCAGTGCTAGCCGGTACAGGGTCGACAATGAGCAGTTCTTC. Amino acids: CSASRYRVDNEQFF.

In its sample, this clonotype was seen many times. The chain couples TRBV6-5 to TRBJ2-7; 9 bases are a match to TRBD1. V was clipped by 7 bases and J by 2 bases; unmatched bases: 18. This CDR3 region has 18 residues. Germline CDR1 and CDR2: MNHEY and SVGAGI. Here the CDR3 reads CASIPGTGRARRPYEQYF. The CDR3 nucleotides are TGTGCCAGCATCCCCGGGACAGGGCGGGCGCGTAGGCCCTACGAGCAGTACTTC.

This rearrangement joins TRBV15 to TRBJ2-1; a possible D gene is TRBD1 (5 bases). V was clipped by 5 bases and J by 7 bases, with 15 bases between them. The CDR3 totals 14 residues. Germline values: CDR1 LNHNV, CDR2 YYDKDF (reference sequence). As DNA, the CDR3 is TGTGCCACCAGCGGCCAGGGCATAAGAAATGAGCAGTTCTTC. Amino acid sequence: CATSGQGIRNEQFF. The full variable domain, its missing parts supplied by reference TRBV15 and TRBJ2-1, is DAMVIQNPRYQVTQFGKPVTLSCSQTLNHNVMYWYQQKSSQAPKLLFHYYDKDFNNEADTPDNFQSRRPNTSFCFLDIRSPGLGDTAMYLCATSGQGIRNEQFFGPGTRLTVL.

This chain joins TRBV7-9 and TRBJ1-1; 8 bases line up with TRBD1. Germline V gene sequence: CDR1 SEHNR, CDR2 FQNEAQ (reference sequence). This CDR3 has 15 residues. The V and J ends lost 5 bases and 0 bases, in that order; junction bases with no gene match: 5. The CDR3 here is CASSGGDRMNTEAFF. For the CDR3, the DNA is TGTGCCAGCAGCGGAGGGGACAGGATGAACACTGAAGCTTTCTTT. Full variable domain (remainder filled in from reference TRBV7-9 and TRBJ1-1): DTGVSQNPRHKITKRGQNVTFRCDPISEHNRLYWYRQTLGQGPEFLTYFQNEAQLEKSRLLSDRFSAERPKGSFSTLEIQRTEQGDSAMYLCASSGGDRMNTEAFFGQGTRLTVV.

The chain has TRBV10-3 and TRBJ1-6, with D perhaps TRBD1 (6 bases). CDR3 length: 18 residues. V lost 3 bases to trimming and J lost 7 bases, with 22 bases between them. Per germline, CDR1 ENHRY and CDR2 SYGVKD. DNA of the CDR3: TGTGCCATCAGTGATTATGAAGGGGCAGGACAGCTAAATTCACCCCTCCACTTT. Translation gives CAISDYEGAGQLNSPLHF.

The chain joins TRBV29-1 to TRBJ2-3; D unclear. The CDR3 spans 14 residues. Germline V lookup: CDR1 SQVTM, CDR2 ANQGSEA. Trimming removed 8 bases at V and 0 bases at J, with 15 bases between. In nucleotides, the CDR3 is TGCAGCCTGTCTCTGGCGCGGAGCACAGATACGCAGTATTTT. Protein product: CSLSLARSTDTQYF.

The sample holds many counts of this clonotype. Because the CDR3's place on the DNA is in doubt, the DNA is left out and the CDR3 is given as listed by TCRdb. The J gene is TRBJ2-2, the V gene TRBV19; the listed D gene, TRBD1, was not tested against the DNA. The length of the CDR3 is 17 amino acids, counting both ends. Germline CDR1 is LNHDA and CDR2 is SQIVND (reference sequence). CDR3 loop: CASSRLSFGEGTGELFF.

CDR3 sequence reads: CASSARRDIVGRSTEAFF. CDR3 DNA: TGTGCCAGCAGTGCCAGACGGGACATTGTGGGGAGGAGCACTGAAGCTTTCTTT. The genes are TRBV25-1 and TRBJ1-1, with D maybe TRBD1 (6 bases). CDR3 size: 18 residues. Per the germline V gene, CDR1 is MGHDK and CDR2 is SYGVNS. Trimming stripped 4 bases from V and 4 bases from J, with 25 bases between. The entire variable domain, with the rest obtained from reference TRBV25-1 and TRBJ1-1, is as follows: EADIYQTPRYLVIGTGKKITLECSQTMGHDKMYWYQQDPGMELHLIHYSYGVNSTEKGDLSSESTVSRIRTEHFPLTLESARPSHTSQYLCASSARRDIVGRSTEAFFGQGTRLTVV.

The table lists this clonotype with many counts. The V call is TRBV14, the J call TRBJ1-6; D is ambiguous. Germline V gene lookup returns CDR1 SGHDN and CDR2 FVKESK. Trimming took off 4 bases at V and 3 bases at J, with 13 bases between the two ends. The CDR3 covers 16 residues. CDR3 sequence reads: CASSLRPPIYNSPLHF. The DNA for the CDR3 is TGTGCCAGCAGCCTGCGACCCCCCATCTATAATTCACCCCTCCACTTT.

The chain couples TRBV5-1 to TRBJ1-4; 8 bases map to TRBD1. Germline-derived CDR1 and CDR2 are SGHRS and YFSETQ. This CDR3 spans 17 amino acids. With 0 bases clipped from V and 7 bases from J, the junction kept 11 bases outside the gene matches. The chain's CDR3 is CASSLDGLRGLGEKLFF. CDR3 coding DNA: TGCGCCAGCAGCTTGGATGGCCTCAGGGGGCTTGGTGAAAAACTGTTTTTT.

In its sample, this clonotype was seen many times. The CDR3 sequence: CASSLRVGGGETQYF. CDR3 sequence (DNA): TGCGCCAGCAGCTTGAGAGTCGGCGGTGGGGAGACCCAGTACTTC. V usage is TRBV5-1 and J usage is TRBJ2-5; the D is unclear. Germline CDR1 and CDR2: SGHRS and YFSETQ. This CDR3 spans 15 amino acids. Between the trimmed V and J ends, which lost 1 base and 5 bases, there was a span of 15 bases.

This clonotype was seen ten or more times. The chain couples TRBV29-1 to TRBJ2-7, with D possibly matching TRBD1 (7 bases). The CDR3 loop spans 13 amino acids. Trimming stripped 2 bases from V and 4 bases from J, with 12 bases between. Germline V gives CDR1 SQVTM, CDR2 ANQGSEA. CDR3 region: CSVECQGGYEQYF. The CDR3 nucleotides read TGCAGCGTTGAATGTCAGGGGGGTTACGAGCAGTACTTC.

This clonotype was counted at least ten times. The genes are TRBV2 and TRBJ1-5; 7 positions match TRBD1. CDR1 and CDR2 from the germline V gene are SNHLY and FYNNEI. The V segment lost 3 bases and the J segment 4 bases; nucleotides outside the gene matches: 3. This CDR3 has 14 residues. The CDR3 nucleotides are TGTGCCAGCAGTGACAGGGGGTATAATCAGCCCCAGCATTTT. It encodes CASSDRGYNQPQHF.

The rearrangement links TRBV9 to TRBJ2-5; 10 bases match TRBD2. The CDR3 has 14 residues. In germline, CDR1 is SGDLS, CDR2 YYNGEE. V lost 4 bases, J lost 5 bases, and 5 bases stayed unmatched. This CDR3 reads CASSPSGSRETQYF. CDR3 in DNA: TGTGCCAGCAGCCCTAGCGGGAGCAGGGAGACCCAGTACTTC.

This rearrangement joins TRBV7-6 to TRBJ1-3, with unresolved D. CDR1 and CDR2 (germline): SGHVS, FNYEAQ. The CDR3 covers 16 residues. Trimming took 1 base from V and 4 from J, leaving 14 bases between them. CDR3 residues: CASSLGPSGVGNTIYF. The CDR3 DNA reads as TGTGCCAGCAGCTTAGGGCCTAGCGGGGTCGGAAACACCATATATTTT.

The gene calls are TRBV25-1 and TRBJ2-7; D might be TRBD2 (6 bases). The CDR3 totals 15 residues. Germline CDR1 and CDR2: MGHDK and SYGVNS. V lost 3 bases to trimming and J lost 0 bases, with 12 bases between them. The CDR3 region has the DNA TGTGCCAGCAGTGATCGGCTAGCGAGCTCCTACGAGCAGTACTTC. Translated: CASSDRLASSYEQYF.

This clonotype showed up just a few times. The conserved closing phenylalanine or tryptophan is absent in this CDR3, likely reflecting a read error. No DNA is shown, since the ends of the CDR3 on it are uncertain; the CDR3 is the one TCRdb lists. The CDR3: CSAYRDQGI. V is TRBV20-1 and J is TRBJ1-5; TRBD1, the D gene given by the table, was not confirmed from the DNA. The CDR3 has 9 residues if both end residues are counted. Looked up from germline, CDR1 is DFQATT and CDR2 is SNEGSKA (reference sequence).